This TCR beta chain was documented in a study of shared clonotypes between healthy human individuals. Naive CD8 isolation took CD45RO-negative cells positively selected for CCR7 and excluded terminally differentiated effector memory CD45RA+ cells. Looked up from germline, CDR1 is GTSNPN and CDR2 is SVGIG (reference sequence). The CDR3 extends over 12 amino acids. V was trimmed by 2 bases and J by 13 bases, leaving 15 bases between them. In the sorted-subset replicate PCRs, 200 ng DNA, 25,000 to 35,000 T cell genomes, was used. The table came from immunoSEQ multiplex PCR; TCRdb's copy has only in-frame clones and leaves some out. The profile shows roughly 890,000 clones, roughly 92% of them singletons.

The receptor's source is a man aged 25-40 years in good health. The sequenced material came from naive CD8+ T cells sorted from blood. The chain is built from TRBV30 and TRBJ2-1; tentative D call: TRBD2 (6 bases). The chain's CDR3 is CAWSLSGGNQFF. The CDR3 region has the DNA TGTGCCTGGAGTCTTAGTGGGGGGAATCAGTTCTTC. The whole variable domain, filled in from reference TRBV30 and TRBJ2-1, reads SQTIHQWPATLVQPVGSPLSLECTVEGTSNPNLYWYRQAAGRGLQLLFYSVGIGQISSEVPQNLSASRPQDRQFILSSKKLLLSDSGFYLCAWSLSGGNQFFGPGTRLTVL.